This T cell receptor beta chain was identified in a study of blood T cell repertoires in COVID-19. Each participant's cohort was designated according to participant-reported clinical history. Cohort 3 donors counted as recovered after two negative PCRs, clearance, or resolved symptoms. Trimming took 0 bases from V and 4 from J, leaving 7 bases between them. Germline loops: CDR1 SGDLS, CDR2 YYNGEE. CDR3 length: 14 amino acids. In the authors' workflow: Amplifying reference gene primers gave estimates of nucleated cell counts. This table comes from immunoSEQ multiplex PCR, and its TCRdb copy is limited to in-frame clones, with some not included. V, J and clone size reflect that table, while D and trimming were determined from the DNA. The sample consists of some 350,000 clones, about 90% of them appearing once.

The receptor was derived from a woman aged 25-40 years who had recovered from COVID-19. The specimen sequenced was PBMCs or T cells enriched from blood (not recorded which). The chain carries TRBV9 and TRBJ2-2; D perhaps matches TRBD1 (5 bases). The DNA for the CDR3 is TGTGCCAGCAGCGTAGAGCAGGGCACCGGGGAGCTGTTTTTT. Encoded protein: CASSVEQGTGELFF.